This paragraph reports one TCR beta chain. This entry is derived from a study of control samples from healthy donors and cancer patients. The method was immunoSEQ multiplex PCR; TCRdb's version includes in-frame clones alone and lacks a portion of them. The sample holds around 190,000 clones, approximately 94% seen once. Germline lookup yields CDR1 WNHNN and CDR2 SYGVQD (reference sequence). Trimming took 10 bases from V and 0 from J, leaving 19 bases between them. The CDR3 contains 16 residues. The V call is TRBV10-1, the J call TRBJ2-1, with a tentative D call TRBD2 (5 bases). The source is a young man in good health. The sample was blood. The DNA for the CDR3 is TGCGCCAACCGACTAAGCTGTCGCAGCTCCTACAATGAGCAGTTCTTC. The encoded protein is CANRLSCRSSYNEQFF.